These T cell receptor beta chains were read from a single sample in a study of T cells in Graves' hyperthyroidism and ophthalmopathy. TCRdb independently ran MiXCR on the multiplex PCR reads; one entry per CDR3 protein. The data hold fewer than 850,000 distinct CDR3 sequences, with approximately 15% observed a single time. Sequencing was performed on blood. The receptor source for this set is a man between 45 and 60 years old with Graves' hyperthyroidism. CDR3s include the opening cysteine and the closing phenylalanine or tryptophan. The D gene is left open where the match is weak. Expanded clones are given a class, and other clones once, few, many or no size at all.

clone size,D gene,CDR3 length,V gene,J gene,CDR3 DNA,CDR3 protein
many,TRBD2,14,TRBV12-3/TRBV12-4,TRBJ2-3,TGTGCCAGCAGCACAGCGGGAAGCACAGATACGCAGTATTTT,CASSTAGSTDTQYF
.,TRBD2,15,TRBV9,TRBJ2-1,TGTGCCAGCAGCGTGGGGGGGGGTTGGGCCAATGAGCAGTTCTTC,CASSVGGGWANEQFF
few,.,16,TRBV19,TRBJ2-2,TGTGCCAGTAGTCCAAGGGGTAGGGTCAGCACCGGGGAGCTGTTTTTT,CASSPRGRVSTGELFF
few,.,15,TRBV20-1,TRBJ2-1,TGCAGTGCTAGAGAAGGACTATCAAGTACCAGTGAGCAGTTCTTC,CSAREGLSSTSEQFF
.,TRBD2,16,TRBV6-6,TRBJ2-1,TGTGCCAGCAGTTACTCGGAGTGGGAGGGTAGCAATGAGCAGTTCTTC,CASSYSEWEGSNEQFF
many,TRBD1,13,TRBV2,TRBJ1-2,TGTGCCAGCAGACACACGACAGGGACGGGCTACACCTTC,CASRHTTGTGYTF
few,.,15,TRBV12-3/TRBV12-4,TRBJ2-1,TGTGCCAGCAGTCTCCAAGGGGAACTTTACAATGAGCAGTTCTTC,CASSLQGELYNEQFF
many,.,14,TRBV9,TRBJ2-5,TGTGCCAGCAGCGTAGGTGGGGTCCAAGAGACCCAGTACTTC,CASSVGGVQETQYF
many,.,13,TRBV11-2,TRBJ2-3,TGTGCCAGCAGCTTAGATCGAAGACATACGCAGTATTTT,CASSLDRRHTQYF
few,.,15,TRBV6-5,TRBJ1-4,TGTGCCAGCAGTTACGAAGGCAGAACTAATGAAAAACTGTTTTTT,CASSYEGRTNEKLFF
.,.,15,TRBV19,TRBJ2-7,TGTGCCAGTAGTAGGAGCATATTAGGGGGCTACGAGCAGTACTTC,CASSRSILGGYEQYF
few,TRBD1,16,TRBV27,TRBJ1-5,TGTGCCAGCAGTTTATTGTGGGACAGTGGGGATCAGCCCCAGCATTTT,CASSLLWDSGDQPQHF
many,.,13,TRBV6-5,TRBJ2-7,TGTGCCAGCAGTTACTCGAATCTGAACGAGCAGTACTTC,CASSYSNLNEQYF
many,.,15,TRBV2,TRBJ1-3,TGTGCCAGCAGGTTGGGGGCCTCTGGGGGAAACACCATATATTTT,CASRLGASGGNTIYF
.,TRBD1,13,TRBV29-1,TRBJ2-7,TGCAGCGTTTTTACGGGACAGTACTACGAGCAGTACTTC,CSVFTGQYYEQYF
many,.,14,TRBV7-2,TRBJ1-5,TGTGCCAGCAGCAGAAGAGCGACGGGTTGGCCCCAGCATTTT,CASSRRATGWPQHF
few,TRBD1,14,TRBV18,TRBJ2-1,TGTGCCAGCTCCAAGGGACAGGGAACAAATGAGCAGTTCTTC,CASSKGQGTNEQFF
.,.,15,TRBV5-1,TRBJ2-7,TGCGCCAGCAGCGCGGGACAGACCGATTTACGAGGACAGTACTTC,CASSAGQTDLRGQYF
few,.,14,TRBV7-9,TRBJ2-5,TGTGCCAGCAGCGATGGAGGGGGCAGGGAGACCCAGTACTTC,CASSDGGGRETQYF
.,.,13,TRBV9,TRBJ1-4,TGTGCCAGCAGCCCCTCCAGAGATGAAAAACTGTTTTTT,CASSPSRDEKLFF
many,TRBD1,15,TRBV28,TRBJ2-7,TGTGCCAGCAGACCGACGGGACAGGGGCCCTACGAGCAGTACTTC,CASRPTGQGPYEQYF
many,.,14,TRBV27,TRBJ2-7,TGTGCCAGCAGTTTTGCGGAGAGCTCCTACGAGCAGTACTTC,CASSFAESSYEQYF
few,TRBD1,18,TRBV6-1,TRBJ2-1,TGTGCCAGCAGTTATCCGGGACAGGGGGTGAGCTCCTACAATGAGCAGTTCTTC,CASSYPGQGVSSYNEQFF
many,TRBD2,18,TRBV28,TRBJ2-1,TGTGCCAGTCCACCAGCGGGAGGCCCGACCCTCCTGAACAATGAGCAGTTCTTC,CASPPAGGPTLLNNEQFF
.,.,13,TRBV24-1,TRBJ2-7,TGTGCCACCAGTGGACAGAACTCCTACGAGCAGTACTTC,CATSGQNSYEQYF
many,.,12,TRBV7-2,TRBJ2-3,TGTGCCAGCAGCTCTAACAGAGATACGCAGTATTTT,CASSSNRDTQYF
many,.,12,TRBV30,TRBJ1-5,TGTGCCTGGAGTCTAAGCAATCAGCCCCAGCATTTT,CAWSLSNQPQHF
.,.,15,TRBV19,TRBJ2-2,TGTGCCAGCCAGCCGTCGTGGGACTACACCGGGGAGCTGTTTTTT,CASQPSWDYTGELFF
many,.,13,TRBV27,TRBJ2-1,TGTGCCAGCAGTTTTCGAGGGGCCGATGAGCAGTTCTTC,CASSFRGADEQFF
many,.,17,TRBV6-1,TRBJ2-1,TGTGCCAGCAGTTCCTCCTCACGGGGGCCCTCCTACAATGAGCAGTTCTTC,CASSSSSRGPSYNEQFF
.,.,14,TRBV5-5,TRBJ1-1,TGTGCCAGCAGCTTGGGGCCGGTCCGGGCTGAAGCTTTCTTT,CASSLGPVRAEAFF
many,.,14,TRBV2,TRBJ2-7,TGTGCCAGCAGCCCAGGCGGGGGCGGATACGAGCAGTACTTC,CASSPGGGGYEQYF
.,.,16,TRBV11-3,TRBJ2-5,TGTGCCAGCAGCCCGACAGATTGGGGATTGAAAGAGACCCAGTACTTC,CASSPTDWGLKETQYF
.,.,16,TRBV6-1,TRBJ2-3,TGTGCCAGCAGTGGTAGTTGGGGCGGCAGCACAGATACGCAGTATTTT,CASSGSWGGSTDTQYF
.,.,15,TRBV2,TRBJ2-7,TGTGCCAGCAGTGAAGCGCCGACCAGGGGCCACGAGCAGTACTTC,CASSEAPTRGHEQYF
many,TRBD2,17,TRBV27,TRBJ2-1,TGTGCCAGCAGTAGCCTCGGCGTACTGGGGGGGTCGAATGAGCAGTTCTTC,CASSSLGVLGGSNEQFF
many,TRBD1,13,TRBV2,TRBJ2-1,TGTGCCAGCAGATCGACAGGGCACAATGAGCAGTTCTTC,CASRSTGHNEQFF
many,TRBD1,15,TRBV10-3,TRBJ2-1,TGTGCCATCAGCCGAGGACAGGGGGCGCGGAATGAGCAGTTCTTC,CAISRGQGARNEQFF
.,TRBD2,16,TRBV5-1,TRBJ2-5,TGCGCCAGCAGCTTTGGAGCGGGAGGGCAGGTAGAGACCCAGTACTTC,CASSFGAGGQVETQYF
few,.,13,TRBV6-5,TRBJ1-1,TGTGCCAGCAGTTACTCGAACCCTTTCTTGGCTTTCTTT,CASSYSNPFLAFF
many,.,11,TRBV12-3/TRBV12-4,TRBJ1-1,TGTGCCAGCAGTTCCCGACGAGAAGCTTTCTTT,CASSSRREAFF
few,.,16,TRBV19,TRBJ2-7,TGTGCCAGTAGTATAACTTCCAGGGTCAATATCTACGAGCAGTACTTC,CASSITSRVNIYEQYF
many,.,13,TRBV28,TRBJ1-2,TGTGCCAGCAGTTGGACAGAGAACTATGGCTACACCTTC,CASSWTENYGYTF
.,.,13,TRBV19,TRBJ2-1,TGTGCCAGTAGTCTGCTTAATGATATTGAGCAGTTCTTC,CASSLLNDIEQFF
many,.,16,TRBV28,TRBJ1-1,TGTGCCAGCAGTAGGACCGGACAGCTTGGGAACACTGAAGCTTTCTTT,CASSRTGQLGNTEAFF
many,.,14,TRBV6-2/TRBV6-3,TRBJ1-2,TGTGCCAGCAGATCTAGACAGCCTAACTATGGCTACACCTTC,CASRSRQPNYGYTF
many,TRBD1,16,TRBV27,TRBJ2-1,TGTGCCAGCAGTTTACCCCCGTTCAGGGGGCGCAATGAGCAGTTCTTC,CASSLPPFRGRNEQFF
many,.,14,TRBV18,TRBJ2-5,TGTGCCAGCTCACTAGCGGAGAGACAAGAGACCCAGTACTTC,CASSLAERQETQYF
many,.,14,TRBV6-2/TRBV6-3,TRBJ1-2,TGTGCCAGCAGTTTCCACTCCTCAGCCACTGGCTACACCTTC,CASSFHSSATGYTF
.,.,16,TRBV19,TRBJ1-5,TGTGCCAGTAGTATCTTAGAGGGGCGCGGCAATCAGCCCCAGCATTTT,CASSILEGRGNQPQHF
many,TRBD2,16,TRBV11-2,TRBJ2-7,TGTGCCAGCAGCTGGGAGACTAGCCCGAGCTCCTACGAGCAGTACTTC,CASSWETSPSSYEQYF
few,.,16,TRBV24-1,TRBJ2-3,TGTGCCACCAGTGACACTAGTCGAATGGTCACAGATACGCAGTATTTT,CATSDTSRMVTDTQYF
.,TRBD1,15,TRBV20-1,TRBJ1-1,TGCAGTGCTAGAGCCTTACAGGGGATGAACACTGAAGCTTTCTTT,CSARALQGMNTEAFF
many,TRBD2,14,TRBV30,TRBJ2-1,TGTGCCTGGTCGGGACTAGCGGGATACAATGAGCAGTTCTTC,CAWSGLAGYNEQFF
.,TRBD2,16,TRBV9,TRBJ2-2,TGTGCCAGCAGTCCCGCGGGGGACGCGAACACCGGGGAGCTGTTTTTT,CASSPAGDANTGELFF
few,.,14,TRBV27,TRBJ2-7,TGTGCCAGCAGTTTATTCTATACGGGGGTCGAGCAGTACTTC,CASSLFYTGVEQYF
.,.,16,TRBV9,TRBJ1-6,TGTGCCAGCAGCCCCAGGAGTGAGATGGGGAATTCACCCCTCCACTTT,CASSPRSEMGNSPLHF
few,TRBD2,16,TRBV6-2/TRBV6-3,TRBJ2-3,TGTGCCAGCAGTTCCGGACTAGCGGGACGGGGAGATACGCAGTATTTT,CASSSGLAGRGDTQYF
once,TRBD1,13,TRBV30,TRBJ1-1,TGTGCCTGGAGTGCACAGGGGGCGACTGAAGCTTTCTTT,CAWSAQGATEAFF
many,.,12,TRBV27,TRBJ2-1,TGTGCCAGCAGTACTAATGCCAATGAGCAGTTCTTC,CASSTNANEQFF